In its sample, the clone carrying this T cell receptor beta chain was seen a few times. The antigen is not known. These data originate in a study of T-cell memory formation after mild COVID-19. The study, taken as a whole, reports: A balance of CD4 and CD8 characterized clones contracting day 15 to 85, whereas later expanders leaned CD4+. Memory sampled before infection contained some responding clones, suggesting cross-reactive memory joined.

TCRdb processed the 5' RACE reads anew with MiXCR; each CDR3 protein has one entry. The sample includes 550,000 to 600,000 distinct CDR3 sequences, about 18% seen only once; the top ten take roughly 8.2%. The receptor was derived from an adult woman who had mild COVID-19 (a few samples of this study predate the infection). Cell type and time point are not known. Source material: PBMCs or a T cell subset sorted from them (not recorded which).

CDR3 sequence reads: CATSSRLAGELDTQYF. The CDR3, as DNA: TGTGCCACCAGCAGTCGACTAGCGGGAGAATTAGATACGCAGTATTTT. This rearrangement joins TRBV15 to TRBJ2-3, with TRBD2 identical over 12 bases. V lost 3 bases, J lost 5 bases, and 6 bases stayed unmatched. In germline, CDR1 is LNHNV, CDR2 YYDKDF (reference sequence). The CDR3 has 16 amino acids.